Given below is one T cell receptor (beta chain) in context. The antigen remains unidentified. This specimen comes from a study of OX40 agonist ivuxolimab in advanced cancers. The wider study: A diagnosis of hepatocellular carcinoma, melanoma, renal cell or head and neck cancer was present in dose-escalation patients. Prior checkpoint blockade (anti-PD-1, anti-PD-L1 or anti-CTLA-4) was permitted; around 40% had it.

Germline assignment: CDR1 SQVTM and CDR2 ANQGSEA. The CDR3 covers 13 residues. J lost 3 bases, V lost 8 bases, and 8 bases had no gene match. Method: immunoSEQ multiplex PCR; TCRdb's copy keeps in-frame clones and lacks some. The repertoire holds 94,000 or so clones, with about 84% as singletons. Findings of the study overall: Certain nonresponders likewise exhibited a low normalized T-cell clonal expansion.

The sample was CD4+ or CD8+ T cells sorted from blood, taken in a trial of the OX40 agonist ivuxolimab. This chain joins TRBV29-1 and TRBJ1-2; 8 nucleotides line up with TRBD1. The TCR sequence derives from an adult with an advanced solid tumor such as melanoma, head and neck, liver or kidney cancer. DNA of the CDR3: TGCAGCTGCCCAACAGGGGGAGACTATGGCTACACCTTC. This translates into CSCPTGGDYGYTF.